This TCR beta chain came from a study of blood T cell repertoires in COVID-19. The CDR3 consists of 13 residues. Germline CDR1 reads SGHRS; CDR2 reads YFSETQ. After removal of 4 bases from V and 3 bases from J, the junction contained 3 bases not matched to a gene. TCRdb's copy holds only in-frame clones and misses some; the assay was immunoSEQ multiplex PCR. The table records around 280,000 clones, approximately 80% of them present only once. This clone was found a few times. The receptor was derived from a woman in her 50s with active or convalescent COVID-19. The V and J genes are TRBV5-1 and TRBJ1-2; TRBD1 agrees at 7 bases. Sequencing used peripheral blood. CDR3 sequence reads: CASSQTGDYGYTF. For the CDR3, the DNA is TGCGCCAGCAGCCAAACAGGGGACTATGGCTACACCTTC.